The next 6 T cell receptor beta chains were all read from a single sample in a study of cytomegalovirus exposure and HLA in healthy donors. The data were produced by immunoSEQ multiplex PCR, yet TCRdb's version contains in-frame clones alone and is incomplete. This table has about 170,000 clones, approximately 87% appearing once. Sequencing used PBMCs. The receptors were gathered from a young woman in good health and CMV-seronegative.

The chain has TRBV28 and TRBJ1-2; 8 nucleotides match TRBD1. Per the germline V gene, CDR1 is MDHEN and CDR2 is SYDVKM. The CDR3 totals 14 residues. The trim removed 6 bases at V and 7 bases at J, leaving 10 bases unmatched. The CDR3 DNA follows: TGTGCCAGCAGGACCGGGACAGGTGTTAGTGGCTACACCTTC. It yields the protein CASRTGTGVSGYTF.

This rearrangement joins TRBV5-5 to TRBJ1-1; a weak D match, TRBD1 (5 bases). The germline gives CDR1 SGHKS, CDR2 YYEKEE (reference sequence). V was cut by 0 bases and J by 4 bases, with 13 bases left in between. This CDR3 is built from 15 residues. This chain's CDR3 is CASSLAGQGFTEAFF. The CDR3 region has the DNA TGTGCCAGCAGCTTGGCCGGTCAGGGATTCACTGAAGCTTTCTTT.

The chain joins TRBV7-9 to TRBJ2-7; D uncertain. This CDR3 has 12 residues. The V end was cut by 1 base, the J end by 3 bases, with 4 bases between. CDR1 is SEHNR and CDR2 is FQNEAQ in the germline V gene (reference sequence). In DNA form, the CDR3 reads TGTGCCAGCAGCTTAGTTAGCTACGAGCAGTACTTC. It encodes CASSLVSYEQYF.

The gene calls are TRBV19 and TRBJ1-4, with 9 nucleotides matching TRBD1. The CDR3 length is 17 residues. Losses at the gene ends were 2 bases for V and 7 bases for J; bases not matched to a gene: 11. CDR1 and CDR2 (germline): LNHDA, SQIVND (reference sequence). The CDR3 protein is CASSITGQGWSAEKLFF. Here the CDR3 DNA reads TGTGCCAGTAGTATAACCGGACAGGGGTGGTCAGCTGAAAAACTGTTTTTT.

The CDR3 DNA follows: TGTGCCAGCAGCCCAGCAGGACCCACGGGGGAAAAACTGTTTTTT. Residues: CASSPAGPTGEKLFF. This chain joins TRBV2 and TRBJ1-4; D is unclear. Trimming pared 6 bases from V and 8 bases from J, leaving 19 bases between. This CDR3 region has 15 residues. Germline V gene data show CDR1 as SNHLY and CDR2 as FYNNEI.

This sequence joins TRBV5-1 and TRBJ2-7; 14 positions agree with TRBD2. Per germline, CDR1 SGHRS and CDR2 YFSETQ. The CDR3 sequence is 16 residues long. The J segment lost 0 bases and the V segment lost 4 bases, leaving 3 bases of the junction unmatched. CDR3 bases: TGCGCCAGCAGCATCGGGACTAGCGGGAGCTCCTACGAGCAGTACTTC. As protein: CASSIGTSGSSYEQYF.